The 14 T cell receptor beta chains in this list originate from one sample, sequenced in a study of monozygotic twins with inflammatory bowel disease. From its re-call of the 5' RACE reads, TCRdb lists each CDR3 protein once, without DNA. The data include approximately 390,000 distinct CDR3 sequences; the top ten clones carry under 3%. The sequencing sample was made of blood. The receptor source for this set is a human donor with ulcerative colitis or Crohn's disease, or a healthy co-twin of an affected twin (not recorded which).

This sequence joins TRBV20-1 and TRBJ1-1; the TRBD1 assignment by TCRdb is unverifiable without DNA. Germline CDR1 is DFQATT and CDR2 is SNEGSKA (reference sequence). The CDR3 is 12 amino acids. The CDR3 is CSASDRGPEAFF.

The chain uses TRBV11-2 and TRBJ2-5; TCRdb's D gene call, TRBD1, goes unchecked for lack of DNA. From germline, CDR1 is SGHAT and CDR2 FQNNGV. The CDR3 runs 19 residues. The CDR3 protein is CASSPTTPLAGRVRETQYF. The variable domain in full, completed from reference TRBV11-2 and TRBJ2-5, reads EAGVAQSPRYKIIEKRQSVAFWCNPISGHATLYWYQQILGQGPKLLIQFQNNGVVDDSQLPKDRFSAERLKGVDSTLKIQPAKLEDSAVYLCASSPTTPLAGRVRETQYFGPGTRLLVL.

V usage is TRBV6-6 and J usage is TRBJ2-7. The CDR3 contains 14 residues. In germline, CDR1 is MNHNY, CDR2 SVGAGI (reference sequence). The CDR3 loop is CASSYSSERYEQYF.

The chain uses TRBV7-9 and TRBJ1-1. Germline-derived CDR1 and CDR2 are SEHNR and FQNEAQ (reference sequence). The CDR3 totals 11 residues. CDR3 loop: CASSYTTEAFF.

This sequence joins TRBV6-1 and TRBJ2-2; TCRdb's D gene call, TRBD2, goes unchecked for lack of DNA. Germline V gives CDR1 MNHNS, CDR2 SASEGT. The CDR3 totals 17 residues. This chain's CDR3 is CASSPRVASVGAGELFF.

The V call is TRBV7-6, the J call TRBJ1-2; TCRdb picks TRBD1, but there is no DNA to check that call. The CDR3 spans 16 residues. CDR1 SGHVS and CDR2 FNYEAQ come from the germline V gene. The CDR3 reads CASSFLPGESPEGYTF.

The gene calls are TRBV6-2 or TRBV6-3 and TRBJ2-1. The CDR3 runs to 13 residues. Germline V gene sequence: CDR1 MNHEY, CDR2 SVGEGT. CDR3 residues: CASSYSLGNEQFF.

The V and J genes are TRBV7-9 and TRBJ2-3. This CDR3 has 13 residues. CDR1 and CDR2 (germline): SEHNR, FQNEAQ (reference sequence). CDR3 amino acids: CASSIPSTDTQYF.

The chain combines TRBV5-1 with TRBJ2-2; TCRdb reports TRBD1, a call that lacks DNA to check it against. The CDR3 totals 14 residues. Germline loops: CDR1 SGHRS, CDR2 YFSETQ. The CDR3 reads CASSWTGNTGELFF.

The gene calls are TRBV3-1 and TRBJ1-1; TCRdb outputs TRBD1, but without DNA this stays unchecked. CDR1 and CDR2 (germline): LGHDT, YNNKEL (reference sequence). The CDR3 length is 15 residues. The CDR3 region is CASSQYGGSGTEAFF.

The V and J genes are TRBV6-4 and TRBJ2-7; TCRdb indicates TRBD2, and absent DNA this call remains unverified. CDR3 size: 16 residues. Germline CDR1 is MRHNA and CDR2 is SNTAGT. CDR3 in amino acids: CAGGTSGLSSSYEQYF.

V usage is TRBV6-5 and J usage is TRBJ2-7; the TCRdb call, TRBD1, lacks DNA for checking. Germline V gene sequence: CDR1 MNHEY, CDR2 SVGAGI. The CDR3 runs to 16 residues. Here the CDR3 reads CAGRLIRGCATYEQYF.

The V and J genes are TRBV4-2 and TRBJ2-5. In germline, CDR1 is LGHNA, CDR2 YNFKEQ. The CDR3 loop spans 17 amino acids. The CDR3 spells CASSQEGTDWDQETQYF.

This chain connects TRBV5-1 to TRBJ2-7; TCRdb's D gene call, TRBD2, goes unchecked for lack of DNA. Germline-derived CDR1 and CDR2 are SGHRS and YFSETQ. CDR3 length: 16 amino acids. The CDR3 here is CASSLGTSGPSYEQYF.